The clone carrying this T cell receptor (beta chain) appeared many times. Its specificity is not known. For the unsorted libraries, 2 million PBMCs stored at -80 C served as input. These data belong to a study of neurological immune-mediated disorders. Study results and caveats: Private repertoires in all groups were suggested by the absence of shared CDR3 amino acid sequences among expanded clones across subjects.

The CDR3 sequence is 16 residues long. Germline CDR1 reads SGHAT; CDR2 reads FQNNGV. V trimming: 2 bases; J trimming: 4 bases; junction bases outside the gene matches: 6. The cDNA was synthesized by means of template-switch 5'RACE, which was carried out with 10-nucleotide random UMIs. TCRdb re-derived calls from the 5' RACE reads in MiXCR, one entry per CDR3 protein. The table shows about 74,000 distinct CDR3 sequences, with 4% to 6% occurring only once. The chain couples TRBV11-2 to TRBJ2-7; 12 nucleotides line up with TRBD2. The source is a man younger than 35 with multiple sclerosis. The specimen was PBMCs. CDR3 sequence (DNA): TGTGCCAGCAGCTTATTTAAGACTAGCGGGAGTTACGAGCAGTACTTC. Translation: CASSLFKTSGSYEQYF.